The 29 T cell receptor beta chains reported below all come from one sample, sequenced in a study of shared clonotypes between healthy human individuals. Produced via immunoSEQ multiplex PCR; TCRdb's table is partial and in-frame only. The sample includes around 2.5 million clones, more than 85% of them seen just once. Sequencing was done on a sample of naive CD4+ T cells from PBMCs. Subset meaning: CD45RA+ positively selected. The receptors shown here come from a man aged 18 to 29 in good health. Some clones in this sample may be carry-over from other donors' samples.

The rearrangement joins TRBV28 to TRBJ1-3, with no clear D. Trimming removed 5 bases at V and 4 bases at J, with 15 bases between. The CDR3 is 15 residues long. CDR1 MDHEN and CDR2 SYDVKM come from the germline V gene. CDR3 in DNA: TGTGCCAGCAGTGACCCCGACACCGAGGGAAACACCATATATTTT. As protein: CASSDPDTEGNTIYF.

The sample holds one count of this clone. The chain is built from TRBV18 and TRBJ2-5, with D unclear. V was pared by 5 bases and J by 5 bases, with 9 bases between. CDR1 KGHSH and CDR2 LQKENI come from the germline V gene. This CDR3 has 12 residues. The CDR3 DNA reads TGTGCCAGCTCAGAGCGACGGGAGACCCAGTACTTC. This encodes CASSERRETQYF.

The rearrangement joins TRBV6-5 to TRBJ1-6; 8 nucleotides line up with TRBD1. The V and J ends lost 5 bases and 11 bases, in that order; junction bases with no gene match: 2. Germline V lookup: CDR1 MNHEY, CDR2 SVGAGI. This CDR3 spans 12 amino acids. CDR3 sequence (DNA): TGTGCCAGCAGTGCGACAGGGGCACCCCTCCACTTT. Translated: CASSATGAPLHF.

This clone was counted a few times. The sample has other DNA sequences that encode this CDR3 too. The CDR3 region is CASSVADTQYF. The CDR3 nucleotides read TGTGCCAGCAGCGTAGCCGATACGCAGTATTTT. The V call is TRBV9, the J call TRBJ2-3, with D unclear. CDR3 length: 11 residues. Germline V gene sequence: CDR1 SGDLS, CDR2 YYNGEE. Trimming left V 0 bases short and J 6 bases short, with 2 bases between.

With respect to this clone: This sample includes further DNA sequences coding for the same CDR3. This chain connects TRBV19 to TRBJ2-1; D possibly corresponds to TRBD1 (5 bases). V lost 1 base, J lost 0 bases, and 7 bases lay in between. The CDR3 totals 15 residues. Germline V gene sequence: CDR1 LNHDA, CDR2 SQIVND (reference sequence). The CDR3 region has the DNA TGTGCCAGTAGTATAGTCAGGGACTCCTACAATGAGCAGTTCTTC. Translation gives CASSIVRDSYNEQFF.

The chain uses TRBV2 and TRBJ1-1; no firm D call. The CDR3 contains 12 residues. Trimming cost V 7 bases and J 0 bases, with 6 bases left between them. Germline assignment: CDR1 SNHLY and CDR2 FYNNEI. Written as DNA, the CDR3 is TGTGCCAGCAAGTTAGTGAACACTGAAGCTTTCTTT. Its protein is CASKLVNTEAFF.

This clone appeared a single time. In nucleotides, the CDR3 is TGTGCCACCAGCTCCCGGACAGGGCCCGAGACCCAGTACTTC. It yields the protein CATSSRTGPETQYF. V usage is TRBV15 and J usage is TRBJ2-5, with TRBD1 identical over 8 bases. There are 14 residues in the CDR3. Germline V CDR1 and CDR2: LNHNV, YYDKDF (reference sequence). J was trimmed by 5 bases and V by 5 bases; bases with no gene match: 7.

The genes are TRBV30 and TRBJ1-2; D not certain. CDR3 length: 13 residues. Trimming cost V 4 bases and J 7 bases, with 16 bases left between them. Germline-derived CDR1 and CDR2 are GTSNPN and SVGIG (reference sequence). Here the CDR3 DNA reads TGTGCCTGGACTGCCTTAAGGGATCGTGGCTACACCTTC. Protein product: CAWTALRDRGYTF.

The chain joins TRBV15 to TRBJ2-1; 14 bases map to TRBD2. The length of the CDR3 is 17 residues. J was trimmed by 7 bases and V by 2 bases; bases with no gene match: 7. From germline, CDR1 is LNHNV and CDR2 YYDKDF (reference sequence). The CDR3 here is CATSRSGTSGRWNEQFF. CDR3 nucleotide sequence: TGTGCCACCAGCAGATCCGGGACTAGCGGGAGATGGAATGAGCAGTTCTTC.

The chain has TRBV28 and TRBJ2-3; D ambiguous. The CDR3 contains 11 residues. Between the trimmed V and J ends, which lost 6 bases and 3 bases, there was a span of 4 bases. Germline V lookup: CDR1 MDHEN, CDR2 SYDVKM. CDR3 DNA sequence: TGTGCCAGCAGGATGACAGATACGCAGTATTTT. Amino acid sequence: CASRMTDTQYF.

This clone was observed once. Other nucleotide sequences from this sample produce the same CDR3. The V call is TRBV9, the J call TRBJ2-1; D uncertain. CDR1 and CDR2 (germline): SGDLS, YYNGEE. Trimming took off 4 bases at V and 3 bases at J, with 2 bases between the two ends. The CDR3 is 11 amino acids. The CDR3 DNA is TGTGCCAGCAGCAACTACAATGAGCAGTTCTTC. Protein sequence: CASSNYNEQFF.

V usage is TRBV2 and J usage is TRBJ1-5; D is perhaps TRBD1 (6 bases). Germline values: CDR1 SNHLY, CDR2 FYNNEI. The CDR3 extends over 13 amino acids. V dropped 7 bases and J dropped 1 base, with 8 bases sitting between them. The CDR3 is CASNQGSNQPQHF. The CDR3 region has the DNA TGTGCCAGCAACCAGGGGAGCAATCAGCCCCAGCATTTT.

The chain is built from TRBV6-5 and TRBJ2-7; possibly TRBD2 for D (5 bases). Trimming cost V 6 bases and J 6 bases, with 15 bases left between them. The CDR3 extends over 13 amino acids. Germline CDR1 MNHEY, CDR2 SVGAGI. The CDR3 is CASRPAGSSEQYF. CDR3 sequence (DNA): TGTGCCAGCAGACCGGCGGGCTCGAGCGAGCAGTACTTC.

The chain has TRBV28 and TRBJ1-1; TRBD1 matches 8 bases. V gave up 7 bases and J gave up 1 base; unmatched junction bases: 2. Germline V CDR1 and CDR2: MDHEN, SYDVKM. The CDR3 is made up of 13 amino acids. The CDR3, as DNA: TGTGCCAGCAAACAGGGGGGGAACACTGAAGCTTTCTTT. Its translation: CASKQGGNTEAFF.

The genes are TRBV19 and TRBJ1-3; a possible D gene is TRBD1 (5 bases). Germline V gene data show CDR1 as LNHDA and CDR2 as SQIVND (reference sequence). V was shortened by 5 bases and J by 3 bases, with 11 bases between the two germline ends. CDR3 length: 14 amino acids. The CDR3 region is CASSLQGFGNTIYF. The CDR3 coding sequence is TGTGCCAGTAGTCTCCAGGGTTTTGGAAACACCATATATTTT.

The gene calls are TRBV5-4 and TRBJ2-5, with 8 positions matching TRBD2. This CDR3 has 14 residues. The V gene's germline CDR1 is SGHNT and CDR2 YYREEE (reference sequence). After removal of 5 bases from V and 2 bases from J, the junction contained 5 bases not matched to a gene. The CDR3 DNA reads as TGTGCCAGCAGACCAAGCGGGAGTCAAGAGACCCAGTACTTC. It yields the protein CASRPSGSQETQYF.

The V call is TRBV27, the J call TRBJ2-7; tentative D call: TRBD1 (6 bases). Germline CDR1 reads MNHEY; CDR2 reads SMNVEV (reference sequence). CDR3 length: 14 residues. The V and J ends lost 4 bases and 4 bases respectively, with 14 bases between them. The CDR3 loop is CASSSRQASYEQYF. The CDR3 DNA is TGTGCCAGCAGTTCCCGACAGGCCTCATACGAGCAGTACTTC.

CDR3 region: CASSLFPGTSGRGETQYF. CDR3 DNA: TGTGCCAGCAGTTTATTCCCCGGGACTAGCGGGAGAGGGGAGACCCAGTACTTC. The chain joins TRBV28 to TRBJ2-5; 14 nucleotides match TRBD2. CDR1 is MDHEN, CDR2 SYDVKM, per germline. The CDR3 runs to 18 residues. Germline trimming cut 1 base from V and 5 bases from J; bases unmatched to any gene: 9.

The chain uses TRBV25-1 and TRBJ2-7; a weak D match, TRBD2 (5 bases). CDR3 size: 15 residues. The V end lost 4 bases, the J end lost 1 base, and 14 bases lay between the germline ends. CDR1 is MGHDK, CDR2 SYGVNS, per germline. CDR3 sequence (DNA): TGTGCCAGCAGTGGGGTCGGCGGCGGGTCCTACGAGCAGTACTTC. As protein: CASSGVGGGSYEQYF.

With regard to this clone: Other DNA sequences within the sample encode an identical CDR3. V is TRBV6-1 and J is TRBJ2-7, with 14 bases fitting TRBD2. J was trimmed by 3 bases and V by 6 bases; bases with no gene match: 1. Germline-derived CDR1 and CDR2 are MNHNS and SASEGT. This CDR3 contains 14 residues. The CDR3 DNA follows: TGTGCCAGCAGGGGGACTAGCGGGAGCTACGAGCAGTACTTC. The encoded protein is CASRGTSGSYEQYF.

The rearrangement joins TRBV7-8 to TRBJ2-2, with TRBD2 matching 9 bases. V shed 5 bases and J 9 bases; nucleotides not matched to a gene: 7. Germline values: CDR1 SGHVS, CDR2 FQNEAQ. CDR3 size: 14 residues. The CDR3 here is CASSILAGPRELFF. CDR3 bases: TGTGCCAGCAGCATACTAGCGGGCCCCCGGGAGCTGTTTTTT. Filled out from reference TRBV7-8 and TRBJ2-2, the complete variable domain reads GAGVSQSPRYKVAKRGQDVALRCDPISGHVSLFWYQQALGQGPEFLTYFQNEAQLDKSGLPSDRFFAERPEGSVSTLKIQRTQQEDSAVYLCASSILAGPRELFFGEGSRLTVL.

V gene TRBV29-1 combines with J gene TRBJ2-7, with a tentative D call TRBD2 (5 bases). The CDR3 runs to 13 residues. V was clipped by 6 bases and J by 5 bases, with 17 bases between them. The V gene's germline CDR1 is SQVTM and CDR2 ANQGSEA. The CDR3 is CSVAGIMIHEQYF. The CDR3 DNA follows: TGCAGCGTAGCCGGGATAATGATCCACGAGCAGTACTTC.

The chain couples TRBV19 to TRBJ1-5; the D is unclear. Germline CDR1 reads LNHDA; CDR2 reads SQIVND (reference sequence). The CDR3 is made up of 12 amino acids. The V and J ends lost 6 bases and 7 bases respectively, with 10 bases between them. CDR3 sequence (DNA): TGTGCCAGTAGACTCCGAGGGCAGCCCCAGCATTTT. Its protein is CASRLRGQPQHF.

The chain uses TRBV28 and TRBJ1-2; 7 nucleotides agree with TRBD1. V was clipped by 4 bases and J by 4 bases; unmatched bases: 6. The CDR3 runs 14 residues. Germline lookup yields CDR1 MDHEN and CDR2 SYDVKM. CDR3 amino acids: CASSSGTDLYGYTF. Written as DNA, the CDR3 is TGTGCCAGCAGTTCCGGGACAGACCTCTATGGCTACACCTTC.

The chain recombines TRBV5-6 with TRBJ2-1; D may be TRBD1 (6 bases). With 4 bases removed from V and 2 bases from J, the gap between germline ends came to 16 bases. Germline CDR1 and CDR2: SGHDT and YYEEEE. This CDR3 contains 16 residues. CDR3 amino acids: CASSKTTGGAYNEQFF. CDR3 in DNA: TGTGCCAGCAGCAAAACGACAGGTGGGGCCTACAATGAGCAGTTCTTC.

A remark on this clone: Given a much more abundant clone one base away, this may be a read error. Other nucleotide sequences from this sample produce the same CDR3. The rearrangement uses TRBV7-2 and TRBJ2-2; no clear D. Between the trimmed V and J ends, which lost 3 bases and 4 bases, there was a span of 0 bases. The CDR3 has 11 residues. Germline V gene lookup returns CDR1 SGHTA and CDR2 FQGNSA. The DNA of the CDR3 is TGTGCCAGCAGCTTCACCGGGGAGCTGTTTTTT. Residues: CASSFTGELFF. Full variable domain (rest looked up from reference TRBV7-2 and TRBJ2-2): GAGVSQSPSNKVTEKGKDVELRCDPISGHTALYWYRQSLGQGLEFLIYFQGNSAPDKSGLPSDRFSAERTGGSVSTLTIQRTQQEDSAVYLCASSFTGELFFGEGSRLTVL.

A few counts support this clone. The DNA for the CDR3 is TGCGCCAGCAGCTTGGACAGGGGGTACACTGAAGCTTTCTTT. Its translation is CASSLDRGYTEAFF. The rearrangement uses TRBV5-1 and TRBJ1-1; 8 bases line up with TRBD1. V was clipped by 0 bases and J by 3 bases; unmatched bases: 1. Germline V CDR1 and CDR2: SGHRS, YFSETQ. The CDR3 is made up of 14 amino acids.

The genes are TRBV5-8 and TRBJ2-3; D may match TRBD1 or TRBD2 (6 bases each). CDR3 length equals 15 residues. The V end lost 2 bases, the J end lost 2 bases, and 12 bases lay between the germline ends. Germline CDR1 reads SGHTS; CDR2 reads YDEGEE. CDR3 bases: TGTGCCAGCAGCTTCCGCGGGACATCCACAGATACGCAGTATTTT. Its translation: CASSFRGTSTDTQYF.

As to this clone: The sample carries other DNA sequences with the same CDR3. J is TRBJ2-3 and V is TRBV5-1, with TRBD2 identical over 16 bases. This CDR3 has 16 residues. After removal of 4 bases from V and 6 bases from J, the junction contained 5 bases not matched to a gene. CDR1 is SGHRS and CDR2 is YFSETQ in the germline V gene. CDR3 in amino acids: CASSPGLAGGVDTQYF. The CDR3 bases are TGCGCCAGCAGCCCGGGACTAGCGGGAGGGGTGGATACGCAGTATTTT.